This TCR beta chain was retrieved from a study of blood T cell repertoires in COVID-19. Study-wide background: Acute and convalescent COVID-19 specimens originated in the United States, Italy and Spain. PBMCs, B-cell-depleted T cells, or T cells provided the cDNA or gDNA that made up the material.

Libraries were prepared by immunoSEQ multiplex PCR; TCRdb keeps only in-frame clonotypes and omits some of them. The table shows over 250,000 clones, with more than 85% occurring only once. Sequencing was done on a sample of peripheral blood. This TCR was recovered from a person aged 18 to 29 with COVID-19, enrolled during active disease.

The CDR3 nucleotides read TGTGCCAGCAGCTTCGGGGAGACCCAGTACTTC. Amino acids: CASSFGETQYF. This chain uses TRBV11-2 with TRBJ2-5; D ambiguous. The CDR3 spans 11 residues. V lost 3 bases to trimming and J lost 5 bases, with 4 bases between them. The germline V gene encodes CDR1 SGHAT and CDR2 FQNNGV.